Presented here are 15 T cell receptor beta chains from one specimen sequenced in a study of cutaneous CD30+ T cell lymphoproliferative disorder and hepatitis E. Measured with immunoSEQ multiplex PCR; TCRdb has only the in-frame clones, and not every one. The sample contains about 7,700 clones, around 74% of which appear only once. Sequencing was done on a sample of blood. Receptors were obtained from a human donor with a cutaneous T cell lymphoproliferative disorder associated with hepatitis E virus.

The chain uses TRBV7-9 and TRBJ2-7; D is perhaps TRBD1 (5 bases). The germline V gene has CDR1 SEHNR and CDR2 FQNEAQ (reference sequence). This CDR3 is built from 14 residues. The germline V and J ends were trimmed by 1 base and 3 bases, with 10 bases remaining between them. The CDR3 reads CASSLEQGDYEQYF. In DNA form, the CDR3 reads TGTGCCAGCAGCTTAGAACAAGGGGACTACGAGCAGTACTTC.

The V gene is TRBV6-6, the J gene TRBJ1-1; a weak D match, TRBD1 (6 bases). The CDR3 consists of 15 residues. Trimming removed 0 bases at V and 0 bases at J, with 8 bases between. The germline gives CDR1 MNHNY, CDR2 SVGAGI (reference sequence). CDR3 coding DNA: TGTGCCAGCAGTTACTCGGGACACATGAACACTGAAGCTTTCTTT. This gives the protein CASSYSGHMNTEAFF.

The chain combines TRBV19 with TRBJ1-5; no clear D. Trimming left V 1 base short and J 5 bases short, with 15 bases between. Germline V gene data show CDR1 as LNHDA and CDR2 as SQIVND (reference sequence). The CDR3 consists of 16 residues. This chain's CDR3 is CASSIVTAPEDQPQHF. DNA of the CDR3: TGTGCCAGTAGTATAGTAACAGCACCGGAGGATCAGCCCCAGCATTTT.

This chain connects TRBV7-2 to TRBJ2-7, with D possibly called TRBD1 or TRBD2 (5 bases each). Trimming pared 4 bases from V and 7 bases from J, leaving 17 bases between. Germline CDR1 and CDR2: SGHTA and FQGNSA. The CDR3 has 14 amino acids. The CDR3 sequence: CASSWGPALSEQYF. CDR3 sequence (DNA): TGTGCCAGCAGCTGGGGACCGGCTTTGAGTGAGCAGTACTTC.

This CDR3 is CASSGLAGRGELFF. In DNA, the CDR3 is TGTGCCAGTAGCGGACTAGCGGGAAGGGGGGAGCTGTTTTTT. The V and J genes are TRBV19 and TRBJ2-2; TRBD2 matches at 12 bases. CDR3 length: 14 amino acids. Germline V gene lookup returns CDR1 LNHDA and CDR2 SQIVND (reference sequence). V was clipped by 6 bases and J by 8 bases; unmatched bases: 4.

This rearrangement joins TRBV6-5 to TRBJ2-7; the D gene could be TRBD1 or TRBD2 (5 bases each). CDR3 length: 14 residues. Between the trimmed V and J ends, which lost 0 bases and 3 bases, there was a span of 9 bases. Germline CDR1 is MNHEY and CDR2 is SVGAGI. CDR3: CASSYSWGSYEQYF. In nucleotides, the CDR3 is TGTGCCAGCAGTTACTCTTGGGGGAGCTACGAGCAGTACTTC.

The J gene is TRBJ1-1, the V gene TRBV6-5; D is uncertain. Trimming removed 0 bases from V and 0 bases from J, with 8 bases in between. The CDR3 runs 15 residues. Germline CDR1 is MNHEY and CDR2 is SVGAGI. CDR3 DNA sequence: TGTGCCAGCAGTTACTCACGGGCTCTGAACACTGAAGCTTTCTTT. It codes for CASSYSRALNTEAFF.

CDR3 sequence reads: CASSFGTGPVETQYF. CDR3 sequence (DNA): TGTGCCAGCAGTTTCGGGACAGGTCCCGTGGAGACCCAGTACTTC. The genes are TRBV28 and TRBJ2-5; 8 nucleotides align to TRBD1. Looked up from germline, CDR1 is MDHEN and CDR2 is SYDVKM. This CDR3 has 15 residues. The V and J ends lost 3 bases and 5 bases, in that order; junction bases with no gene match: 8.

The rearrangement uses TRBV7-9 and TRBJ1-1; 7 bases are a match to TRBD1. The germline CDR1 and CDR2 sequences are SEHNR and FQNEAQ (reference sequence). The CDR3 loop spans 16 amino acids. With 6 bases clipped from V and 1 base from J, the junction kept 11 bases outside the gene matches. CDR3 sequence (DNA): TGTGCCAGCAGTTCGCTTACGGGACAGCAGAACACTGAAGCTTTCTTT. Its translation: CASSSLTGQQNTEAFF. Together with reference TRBV7-9 and TRBJ1-1, the CDR3 gives the full variable domain: DTGVSQNPRHKITKRGQNVTFRCDPISEHNRLYWYRQTLGQGPEFLTYFQNEAQLEKSRLLSDRFSAERPKGSFSTLEIQRTEQGDSAMYLCASSSLTGQQNTEAFFGQGTRLTVV.

The genes are TRBV11-2 and TRBJ2-3; possibly TRBD2 for D (5 bases). V lost 5 bases and J 5 bases, leaving 17 bases between the germline ends. The CDR3 covers 15 residues. Germline V gene lookup returns CDR1 SGHAT and CDR2 FQNNGV. CDR3 sequence reads: CASSDGGAARDTQYF. The CDR3 DNA follows: TGTGCCAGCAGCGATGGAGGAGCGGCAAGAGATACGCAGTATTTT.

The chain is built from TRBV6-5 and TRBJ2-1; unclear D gene. V was clipped by 2 bases and J by 4 bases, with 9 bases between them. Per the germline V gene, CDR1 is MNHEY and CDR2 is SVGAGI. This CDR3 is built from 14 residues. CDR3 DNA sequence: TGTGCCAGCAGTTACATGGACGGATACAATGAGCAGTTCTTC. Translated, it gives CASSYMDGYNEQFF.

This sequence joins TRBV7-3 and TRBJ2-2, with TRBD2 as a possible D gene (5 bases). V dropped 1 base and J dropped 5 bases, with 5 bases sitting between them. The CDR3 length is 13 residues. Germline CDR1 and CDR2: SGHTA and FQGTGA. CDR3 protein: CASSLSGTGELFF. CDR3 DNA sequence: TGTGCCAGCAGCTTAAGCGGGACCGGGGAGCTGTTTTTT.

The genes are TRBV7-2 and TRBJ2-7; no clear D gene. The CDR3 spans 13 residues. Trimming removed 6 bases from V and 6 bases from J, with 15 bases in between. Germline V gene data show CDR1 as SGHTA and CDR2 as FQGNSA. CDR3 DNA: TGTGCCAGCAGTTTGATGTCTGTGTCCGAGCAGTACTTC. It yields the protein CASSLMSVSEQYF.

The chain has TRBV30 and TRBJ2-3; D is uncertain. The germline V and J ends were trimmed by 1 base and 2 bases, with 16 bases remaining between them. Per germline, CDR1 GTSNPN and CDR2 SVGIG (reference sequence). The CDR3 is 16 residues long. The CDR3 loop is CAWSATLIGPTDTQYF. CDR3 coding DNA: TGTGCCTGGAGTGCCACCTTAATCGGCCCCACAGATACGCAGTATTTT. The complete variable domain, with remaining parts taken from reference TRBV30 and TRBJ2-3, reads SQTIHQWPATLVQPVGSPLSLECTVEGTSNPNLYWYRQAAGRGLQLLFYSVGIGQISSEVPQNLSASRPQDRQFILSSKKLLLSDSGFYLCAWSATLIGPTDTQYFGPGTRLTVL.

The V gene is TRBV5-6, the J gene TRBJ2-2; weak D call: TRBD1 (6 bases). CDR1 is SGHDT and CDR2 is YYEEEE in the germline V gene. This CDR3 contains 14 residues. V lost 6 bases, J lost 6 bases, and 15 bases lay in between. In nucleotides, the CDR3 is TGTGCCAGCATCATGAGGGACAATCCCGGGGAGCTGTTTTTT. Amino acid sequence: CASIMRDNPGELFF. Drawing the rest from reference TRBV5-6 and TRBJ2-2, the complete variable domain is DAGVTQSPTHLIKTRGQQVTLRCSPKSGHDTVSWYQQALGQGPQFIFQYYEEEERQRGNFPDRFSGHQFPNYSSELNVNALLLGDSALYLCASIMRDNPGELFFGEGSRLTVL.